This is a list of T cell receptor beta chains from one sample in a study of blood T cells in healthy people across ages. A single record per CDR3 protein comes from TCRdb applying MiXCR to the 5' RACE reads. This table has around 670,000 distinct CDR3 sequences, approximately 30% appearing once. Sequenced material: blood. These receptor sequences come from a woman over 75 in good health. CDR3s include the opening cysteine and the closing phenylalanine or tryptophan. D genes are given only for firm matches. Size tells how often a clone was seen (once, few, many) or the class of an expanded clone, and some rows leave it out.

V gene: TRBV30; D gene: TRBD2; J gene: TRBJ2-2; clone size: NA; CDR3 protein: CAWSVKAGGRATGELFF; CDR3 DNA: TGTGCCTGGAGTGTAAAAGCGGGGGGCCGGGCAACCGGGGAGCTGTTTTTT
V gene: TRBV6-6; D gene: NA; J gene: TRBJ1-1; clone size: NA; CDR3 protein: CASSRQTGDGGTEAFF; CDR3 DNA: TGTGCCAGCAGTCGCCAGACTGGGGACGGGGGAACTGAAGCTTTCTTT
V gene: TRBV20-1; D gene: NA; J gene: TRBJ1-4; clone size: few; CDR3 protein: CSAQGRDEKLFF; CDR3 DNA: TGCAGTGCTCAGGGGAGGGATGAAAAACTGTTTTTT
V gene: TRBV19; D gene: TRBD1; J gene: TRBJ1-2; clone size: NA; CDR3 protein: CASSEQGSWSYGYTF; CDR3 DNA: TGTGCCAGTAGTGAACAGGGGTCATGGAGCTATGGCTACACCTTC
V gene: TRBV9; D gene: NA; J gene: TRBJ2-5; clone size: many; CDR3 protein: CASSVGGRSNNQETQYF; CDR3 DNA: TGTGCCAGCAGCGTAGGTGGGAGGAGTAACAACCAAGAGACCCAGTACTTC
V gene: TRBV7-9; D gene: NA; J gene: TRBJ2-7; clone size: NA; CDR3 protein: CASRKQSLSYEQYF; CDR3 DNA: TGTGCCAGCAGAAAACAGTCCCTCTCCTACGAGCAGTACTTC
V gene: TRBV28; D gene: NA; J gene: TRBJ2-7; clone size: many; CDR3 protein: CASSLTAAKTYEQYF; CDR3 DNA: TGTGCCAGCAGTTTGACAGCAGCCAAGACCTACGAGCAGTACTTC
V gene: TRBV2; D gene: NA; J gene: TRBJ2-3; clone size: NA; CDR3 protein: CASSEAQESVGDTQYF; CDR3 DNA: TGTGCCAGCAGTGAAGCGCAAGAGTCAGTGGGAGATACGCAGTATTTT
V gene: TRBV5-1; D gene: TRBD2; J gene: TRBJ2-1; clone size: many; CDR3 protein: CASSLDGLADEQFF; CDR3 DNA: TGCGCCAGCAGCTTGGACGGACTAGCGGATGAGCAGTTCTTC
V gene: TRBV7-9; D gene: TRBD1; J gene: TRBJ2-1; clone size: NA; CDR3 protein: CASSTRDRGLGGEQFF; CDR3 DNA: TGTGCCAGCAGCACCCGGGACAGGGGGCTTGGAGGTGAGCAGTTCTTC
V gene: TRBV20-1; D gene: NA; J gene: TRBJ2-7; clone size: many; CDR3 protein: CSARTNRRGGGNEQYF; CDR3 DNA: TGCAGTGCTAGAACCAATCGCAGGGGAGGCGGGAACGAGCAGTACTTC
V gene: TRBV15; D gene: NA; J gene: TRBJ1-3; clone size: few; CDR3 protein: CATSRDKRVSGNTIYF; CDR3 DNA: TGTGCCACCAGCAGAGATAAGAGGGTCTCTGGAAACACCATATATTTT
V gene: TRBV30; D gene: TRBD1; J gene: TRBJ1-2; clone size: many; CDR3 protein: CAWSGTGGGYGYTF; CDR3 DNA: TGTGCCTGGAGTGGCACAGGGGGCGGCTATGGCTACACCTTC
V gene: TRBV6-1; D gene: NA; J gene: TRBJ2-1; clone size: NA; CDR3 protein: CASSEAWERNEQFF; CDR3 DNA: TGTGCCAGCAGTGAAGCCTGGGAGAGAAATGAGCAGTTCTTC
V gene: TRBV29-1; D gene: TRBD1; J gene: TRBJ1-1; clone size: NA; CDR3 protein: CRTDRGFMNTEAFF; CDR3 DNA: TGCAGGACGGACAGGGGATTTATGAACACTGAAGCTTTCTTT
V gene: TRBV6-5; D gene: NA; J gene: TRBJ2-1; clone size: many; CDR3 protein: CASEPRGLENEQFF; CDR3 DNA: TGTGCCAGCGAGCCCAGGGGTTTAGAAAATGAGCAGTTCTTC
V gene: TRBV25-1; D gene: NA; J gene: TRBJ1-5; clone size: many; CDR3 protein: CASSEGTRGNQPQHF; CDR3 DNA: TGTGCCAGCAGTGAGGGGACTAGGGGCAATCAGCCCCAGCATTTT
V gene: TRBV7-9; D gene: TRBD1; J gene: TRBJ2-7; clone size: NA; CDR3 protein: CASSLSRTGGNEQYF; CDR3 DNA: TGTGCCAGCAGTTTATCTCGGACAGGGGGTAACGAGCAGTACTTC
V gene: TRBV4-2; D gene: NA; J gene: TRBJ1-5; clone size: few; CDR3 protein: CASSQNPGNNQPQHF; CDR3 DNA: TGTGCCAGCAGCCAAAATCCGGGGAACAATCAGCCCCAGCATTTT
V gene: TRBV6-5; D gene: TRBD1; J gene: TRBJ1-1; clone size: many; CDR3 protein: CASSITGGGRESEAFF; CDR3 DNA: TGTGCCAGCAGCATCACAGGGGGCGGTAGGGAATCTGAAGCTTTCTTT